The 22 T cell receptor beta chains listed next were all sequenced from one sample in a study of blood T cell repertoires in COVID-19. Clones were read by immunoSEQ multiplex PCR, and TCRdb kept only the in-frame ones, dropping some. The table records some 99,000 clones, 75% to 85% of them present only once. Sequenced: peripheral blood. The receptor set was obtained from a man in his sixties or seventies with acute or convalescent COVID-19.

About this clone: Relative to the germline gene, one junction end is altered; a read error may explain this. The V and J genes are TRBV29-1 and TRBJ1-1; 10 bases line up with TRBD1. The CDR3 loop spans 16 amino acids. Germline V CDR1 and CDR2: SQVTM, ANQGSEA. The CDR3 DNA reads as TGCAGCGTCGCCCGCCGGACAGGGGGGGTGAAAACTGAAGCTTTCTTT. It codes for CSVARRTGGVKTEAFF.

The chain links TRBV24-1 to TRBJ1-4; D gene uncertain. CDR1 is KGHDR, CDR2 SFDVKD, per germline. Trimming removed 3 bases from V and 2 bases from J, with 12 bases in between. CDR3 length: 16 residues. The CDR3 loop is CATSDAKGGTNEKLFF. In DNA, the CDR3 is TGTGCCACCAGTGATGCTAAAGGAGGCACTAATGAAAAACTGTTTTTT.

CDR3 DNA: TGTGCCAGCAGCTTATTCGGGGGTTCCTACGAGCAGTACTTC. Encoded protein: CASSLFGGSYEQYF. V and J are TRBV11-3 and TRBJ2-7; tentatively, D is TRBD2 (6 bases). The CDR3 is made up of 14 amino acids. V was pared by 2 bases and J by 1 base, with 9 bases between. Germline CDR1 and CDR2: SGHNT and YENEEA.

J is TRBJ1-1 and V is TRBV5-5; possibly TRBD1 for D (5 bases). CDR3 length: 14 amino acids. Germline V gives CDR1 SGHKS, CDR2 YYEKEE (reference sequence). Trimming took off 4 bases at V and 6 bases at J, with 16 bases between the two ends. For the CDR3, the DNA is TGTGCCAGCAGCCCAGGACAAGGAAGGTCTGAAGCTTTCTTT. Its protein product is CASSPGQGRSEAFF.

CDR3 region: CASSFSGGNTGELFF. The CDR3 bases are TGTGCCAGCAGCTTCAGCGGGGGCAACACCGGGGAGCTGTTTTTT. The chain employs TRBV5-4 and TRBJ2-2, with TRBD2 matching over 8 bases. Germline values: CDR1 SGHNT, CDR2 YYREEE (reference sequence). This CDR3 contains 15 residues. With V trimmed by 2 bases and J by 2 bases, 2 bases remained unmatched.

The gene calls are TRBV6-5 and TRBJ1-1, with D possibly TRBD1 on 6 matching bases. V was pared by 6 bases and J by 1 base, with 15 bases between. The CDR3 is made up of 15 amino acids. Germline lookup yields CDR1 MNHEY and CDR2 SVGAGI. CDR3 sequence reads: CASRPDRLGNTEAFF. CDR3 in DNA: TGTGCCAGCAGGCCCGACAGGCTAGGGAACACTGAAGCTTTCTTT.

This rearrangement joins TRBV9 to TRBJ2-1; 8 bases fit TRBD2. Germline V gene data show CDR1 as SGDLS and CDR2 as YYNGEE. The CDR3 has 15 amino acids. The trim removed 2 bases at V and 6 bases at J, leaving 7 bases unmatched. The CDR3 here is CASSVTSGLPNEQFF. For the CDR3, the DNA is TGTGCCAGCAGCGTTACTAGCGGACTACCCAATGAGCAGTTCTTC.

Only one count was recorded for this clone. The CDR3 nucleotides are TGTGCCAGCAGTTACATCTTTGGGGCGCGAAGCACAGATACGCAGTATTTT. It specifies CASSYIFGARSTDTQYF. V is TRBV6-2 or TRBV6-3 and J is TRBJ2-3, with D possibly TRBD1 on 5 matching bases. The V end lost 2 bases, the J end lost 0 bases, and 15 bases lay between the germline ends. Germline V gene sequence: CDR1 MNHEY, CDR2 SVGEGT. The CDR3 is 17 amino acids.

The CDR3 loop reads CASSQGYSGPQHF. DNA for the CDR3: TGTGCCAGCAGCCAGGGGTATAGCGGGCCCCAGCATTTT. The gene calls are TRBV3-1 (or the pseudogene TRBV3-2) and TRBJ1-5; D uncertain. Looked up from germline, CDR1 is LGHDT and CDR2 is YNNKEL (reference sequence). V was trimmed by 3 bases and J by 9 bases, leaving 12 bases between them. This CDR3 contains 13 residues.

This chain links TRBV4-2 with TRBJ2-5; TRBD1 agrees at 8 bases. Germline V gene lookup returns CDR1 LGHNA and CDR2 YNFKEQ. V was pared by 0 bases and J by 6 bases, with 9 bases of the junction left unmatched. The CDR3 runs 16 residues. CDR3 bases: TGTGCCAGCAGCCAAGAGGTGGGGACAGGCACGAAGACCCAGTACTTC. This encodes CASSQEVGTGTKTQYF.

This chain uses TRBV27 with TRBJ2-7, with D perhaps matching TRBD2 (6 bases). Germline lookup yields CDR1 MNHEY and CDR2 SMNVEV (reference sequence). This CDR3 is 13 amino acids long. Between the trimmed V and J ends, which lost 4 bases and 3 bases, there was a span of 10 bases. Here the CDR3 reads CASSYAGLYEQYF. CDR3 in DNA: TGTGCCAGCAGTTATGCGGGGCTCTACGAGCAGTACTTC.

The V gene is TRBV4-1, the J gene TRBJ1-5; TRBD1 is a possible D gene (6 bases). Germline values: CDR1 MGHRA, CDR2 YSYEKL. The CDR3 covers 16 residues. Trimming took 0 bases from V and 5 from J, leaving 14 bases between them. CDR3 DNA: TGCGCCAGCAGCCAAGAAGGCAGGGGAGGGGATCAGCCCCAGCATTTT. This gives the protein CASSQEGRGGDQPQHF.

The genes are TRBV4-1 and TRBJ1-2, with D possibly being TRBD1 (6 bases). This CDR3 is built from 14 residues. The germline V gene encodes CDR1 MGHRA and CDR2 YSYEKL. V was pared by 4 bases and J by 6 bases, with 15 bases between. CDR3 residues: CASSPGGQLDGYTF. DNA for the CDR3: TGCGCCAGCAGCCCCGGAGGACAGTTGGATGGCTACACCTTC.

The genes are TRBV24-1 and TRBJ2-1; TRBD2 matches at 14 bases. The CDR3 is 17 amino acids. Trimming cost V 4 bases and J 8 bases; bases outside gene matches: 9. The germline V gene has CDR1 KGHDR and CDR2 SFDVKD. The CDR3 loop reads CATSDHGPTSGRDEQFF. CDR3 sequence (DNA): TGTGCCACCAGTGACCATGGGCCGACTAGCGGGAGGGATGAGCAGTTCTTC.

This chain uses TRBV18 with TRBJ1-6, with 9 nucleotides matching TRBD1. The CDR3 length is 15 residues. Trimming cost V 2 bases and J 8 bases; bases outside gene matches: 4. Germline V gene data show CDR1 as KGHSH and CDR2 as LQKENI. The CDR3 nucleotides read TGTGCCAGCTCACCATTGGGACAGGGAGATTCACCCCTCCACTTT. This gives the protein CASSPLGQGDSPLHF.

The chain has TRBV7-6 and TRBJ2-3; no reliable D call. V lost 7 bases and J 2 bases, leaving 19 bases between the germline ends. The CDR3 consists of 16 residues. CDR1 and CDR2 from the germline V gene are SGHVS and FNYEAQ. The CDR3 region has the DNA TGTGCCAGCAACCCCACCCAGGCCTCTATCACAGATACGCAGTATTTT. It encodes CASNPTQASITDTQYF.

The gene calls are TRBV5-5 and TRBJ2-7; D not resolved. The V and J ends lost 6 bases and 0 bases respectively, with 7 bases between them. The CDR3 runs to 12 residues. Germline loops: CDR1 SGHKS, CDR2 YYEKEE (reference sequence). CDR3 sequence: CASISSSYEQYF. The CDR3 nucleotides are TGTGCCAGCATCTCTAGCTCCTACGAGCAGTACTTC. The variable domain in full, with the rest retrieved from reference TRBV5-5 and TRBJ2-7, is DAGVTQSPTHLIKTRGQQVTLRCSPISGHKSVSWYQQVLGQGPQFIFQYYEKEERGRGNFPDRFSARQFPNYSSELNVNALLLGDSALYLCASISSSYEQYFGPGTRLTVT.

The chain is built from TRBV4-1 and TRBJ2-3; D possibly corresponds to TRBD1 (6 bases). From germline, CDR1 is MGHRA and CDR2 YSYEKL. The CDR3 loop spans 16 amino acids. V lost 2 bases and J 2 bases, leaving 14 bases between the germline ends. The CDR3 DNA sequence: TGCGCCAGCAGCCAACTCTTAGGGGGACCCACAGATACGCAGTATTTT. It specifies CASSQLLGGPTDTQYF.

This rearrangement joins TRBV5-1 to TRBJ2-2, with 11 bases aligning to TRBD2. Germline assignment: CDR1 SGHRS and CDR2 YFSETQ. With 4 bases clipped from V and 2 bases from J, the junction kept 4 bases outside the gene matches. The CDR3 loop spans 16 amino acids. CDR3 region: CASSGGLAVNTGELFF. CDR3 bases: TGCGCCAGCAGCGGGGGACTAGCGGTTAACACCGGGGAGCTGTTTTTT.

The table lists this clone with a count of one. The chain recombines TRBV3-1 (or the pseudogene TRBV3-2) with TRBJ2-3; a possible D gene is TRBD2 (6 bases). Germline CDR1 LGHDT, CDR2 YNNKEL (reference sequence). V was shortened by 4 bases and J by 5 bases, with 13 bases between the two germline ends. This CDR3 is 14 amino acids long. CDR3 amino acids: CASSRRAYGDTQYF. The DNA of the CDR3 is TGTGCCAGCAGCCGGAGGGCCTATGGAGATACGCAGTATTTT.

The J gene is TRBJ2-1, the V gene TRBV30; 8 nucleotides align to TRBD2. Losses at the gene ends were 6 bases for V and 4 bases for J; bases not matched to a gene: 8. The CDR3 covers 14 residues. Germline V CDR1 and CDR2: GTSNPN, SVGIG (reference sequence). CDR3 DNA sequence: TGTGCCTGTAACGACTTAGCGGGGTACAATGAGCAGTTCTTC. Its translation is CACNDLAGYNEQFF.

The chain uses TRBV21-1 and TRBJ2-4; TRBD2 reflects the table's D call only, with no check against the DNA. TRBV21-1 is reported as a pseudogene. The CDR3 has 14 amino acids. CDR3 sequence reads: CASGLAGGLNIQYF. The CDR3 DNA follows: TGTGCCAGTGGACTAGCGGGAGGTTTAAACATTCAGTACTTC.